Listed below are T cell receptor beta chains from one sample, sequenced in a study of CD8+CD57+ T cells in acquired aplastic anemia. TCRdb called the reads again in MiXCR, with one record for every CDR3 protein. Seen here are roughly 420,000 distinct CDR3 sequences, roughly 64% observed once, and the top ten hold more than 3.5%. Specimen: sorted CD4+, CD8+, or CD8+CD57+ T cells (not recorded which) from PBMCs. The receptor set was obtained from a human donor in good health, serving as a control. Each CDR3 is given with its conserved first and last residue. The order of the fields is CDR3 DNA, CDR3 protein, J gene, D gene, clone size, V gene. D genes are given only for firm matches. Expanded clones get a size class; other rows say once, few or many, or leave the size out.

CDR3nt: TGCGCCAGCAGCTCCCGGCCGAGGGTCAGCTATGGCTACACCTTC; CDR3aa: CASSSRPRVSYGYTF; j_gene: TRBJ1-2; d_gene: -; abundance: -; v_gene: TRBV5-1
CDR3nt: TGTGCCAGCAGCTTAGGGGGGGGGGCTAGCACTGAAGCTTTCTTT; CDR3aa: CASSLGGGASTEAFF; j_gene: TRBJ1-1; d_gene: -; abundance: -; v_gene: TRBV7-9
CDR3nt: TGTGCCAGCAGCAACGGGGCAGACTATGGCTACACCTTC; CDR3aa: CASSNGADYGYTF; j_gene: TRBJ1-2; d_gene: -; abundance: -; v_gene: TRBV6-6
CDR3nt: -; CDR3aa: CASSERDRAINEQFFGYF; j_gene: TRBJ2-7; d_gene: -; abundance: -; v_gene: TRBV2
CDR3nt: TGTGCCAGCAGCTCTTCTTCTTGGACAGGGGGCACTGAAGCTTTCTTT; CDR3aa: CASSSSSWTGGTEAFF; j_gene: TRBJ1-1; d_gene: TRBD1; abundance: -; v_gene: TRBV7-2
CDR3nt: TGCAGTGCCCATGATCCTAGCGGGGCAAGGGAGCTGTTTTTT; CDR3aa: CSAHDPSGARELFF; j_gene: TRBJ2-2; d_gene: TRBD2; abundance: -; v_gene: TRBV20-1
CDR3nt: TGTGCCAGCAGTTTAGCGCCCGGCGGGGAGACCCAGTACTTC; CDR3aa: CASSLAPGGETQYF; j_gene: TRBJ2-5; d_gene: -; abundance: many; v_gene: TRBV12-3/TRBV12-4
CDR3nt: TGCAGTGCTTCCTCAGGGGGCTTTACCTACGAGCAGTACTTC; CDR3aa: CSASSGGFTYEQYF; j_gene: TRBJ2-7; d_gene: TRBD1; abundance: -; v_gene: TRBV20-1
CDR3nt: TGTGCCAGTAGTATGGTACAGATGGTGGATACGCAGTATTTT; CDR3aa: CASSMVQMVDTQYF; j_gene: TRBJ2-3; d_gene: -; abundance: many; v_gene: TRBV19
CDR3nt: TGCGCCAGCAGCCAGCCATACCTCAGGGTTGGGGAGACCCAGTACTTC; CDR3aa: CASSQPYLRVGETQYF; j_gene: TRBJ2-5; d_gene: -; abundance: many; v_gene: TRBV4-1
CDR3nt: TGTGCCAGTAGTATCGCAGGCCGCTACAATTCACCCCTCCACTTT; CDR3aa: CASSIAGRYNSPLHF; j_gene: TRBJ1-6; d_gene: -; abundance: -; v_gene: TRBV19
CDR3nt: TGTGCCAGCAGTGTACTCGGGGAGACCCAGTACTTC; CDR3aa: CASSVLGETQYF; j_gene: TRBJ2-5; d_gene: -; abundance: few; v_gene: TRBV25-1
CDR3nt: TGTGCCACCAGTCCGGGACAGGGACGCTCCTACGAGCAGTACTTC; CDR3aa: CATSPGQGRSYEQYF; j_gene: TRBJ2-7; d_gene: TRBD1; abundance: -; v_gene: TRBV24-1
CDR3nt: TGCGCCAGCAGTATAAACAGGGCCGGTACGCAGTATTTT; CDR3aa: CASSINRAGTQYF; j_gene: TRBJ2-3; d_gene: -; abundance: -; v_gene: TRBV10-1
CDR3nt: TGTGCCAGCAGCTTACACGGCAAGGAGCAGCAAGAGACGCAGTACTTC; CDR3aa: CASSLHGKEQQETQYF; j_gene: TRBJ2-5; d_gene: -; abundance: -; v_gene: TRBV7-3
CDR3nt: TGCGCCAGCAGCCAAGATAGGACAGGGTACCCCTATAATTCACCCCTCCACTTT; CDR3aa: CASSQDRTGYPYNSPLHF; j_gene: TRBJ1-6; d_gene: TRBD1; abundance: -; v_gene: TRBV4-3
CDR3nt: TGTGCCAGTAGCAAAGGGGTTCTCGGGACAGATACGCAGTATTTT; CDR3aa: CASSKGVLGTDTQYF; j_gene: TRBJ2-3; d_gene: -; abundance: many; v_gene: TRBV19
CDR3nt: TGTGCCATCAGTGACCCTAGCGGTCCGAGCTCCTACGAGCAGTACTTC; CDR3aa: CAISDPSGPSSYEQYF; j_gene: TRBJ2-7; d_gene: TRBD2; abundance: few; v_gene: TRBV10-3
CDR3nt: TGTGCCACCAGCGGCGAGGCGGCCGAAAAACTGTTTTTT; CDR3aa: CATSGEAAEKLFF; j_gene: TRBJ1-4; d_gene: -; abundance: few; v_gene: TRBV15
CDR3nt: TGTGCCAGCTCCGGTGGCCGGACAGGGGAAAAATATGGCTACACCTTC; CDR3aa: CASSGGRTGEKYGYTF; j_gene: TRBJ1-2; d_gene: TRBD1; abundance: -; v_gene: TRBV18
CDR3nt: TGTGCCAGCAGTTACCCTGGGTCACCCTCCCGCTTCTTC; CDR3aa: CASSYPGSPSRFF; j_gene: TRBJ1-2; d_gene: -; abundance: -; v_gene: TRBV9
CDR3nt: TGTGCCATCAGGAATGGACAGACCACTGAAGCTTTCTTT; CDR3aa: CAIRNGQTTEAFF; j_gene: TRBJ1-1; d_gene: -; abundance: -; v_gene: TRBV10-3
CDR3nt: TGTGCCAGCAGCTTAAGTAGGGGGGGGCCTTCCTACGAGCAGTACTTC; CDR3aa: CASSLSRGGPSYEQYF; j_gene: TRBJ2-7; d_gene: -; abundance: few; v_gene: TRBV7-2
CDR3nt: TGTGCCAGCAGTTTATCGCGGGGGTCGTACACTGAAGCTTTCTTT; CDR3aa: CASSLSRGSYTEAFF; j_gene: TRBJ1-1; d_gene: -; abundance: -; v_gene: TRBV27
CDR3nt: TGTGCCAGCAGCTTAGGGGCAGGGGGCTTTGAAAAACTGTTTTTT; CDR3aa: CASSLGAGGFEKLFF; j_gene: TRBJ1-4; d_gene: TRBD1; abundance: many; v_gene: TRBV7-6